The TCR beta chain under discussion was sequenced for a study of memory CD4+ T cells and cytomegalovirus serostatus. Study summary: Healthy Belgian adult donors included about nine CMV-positive and some 24 CMV-negative people.

The sort gate was single viable CD3+CD4+CD8-CD45RO+ cells for memory CD4+ T cells. This table comes from immunoSEQ multiplex PCR, and its TCRdb copy is limited to in-frame clones, with some not included. The sample holds roughly 50,000 clones, roughly 80% seen once. The germline V gene encodes CDR1 SEHNR and CDR2 FQNEAQ (reference sequence). This CDR3 has 16 residues. The V segment lost 5 bases and the J segment 7 bases; nucleotides outside the gene matches: 13. The specimen was memory CD4+ T cells from blood. This sequence was found in an adult in good health and CMV-seronegative. The J gene is TRBJ2-4, the V gene TRBV7-9, with TRBD1 matching over 8 bases. The CDR3 region is CASSPAKQAGGNIQYF. CDR3 coding DNA: TGTGCCAGCAGCCCAGCGAAGCAGGCAGGGGGCAACATTCAGTACTTC.